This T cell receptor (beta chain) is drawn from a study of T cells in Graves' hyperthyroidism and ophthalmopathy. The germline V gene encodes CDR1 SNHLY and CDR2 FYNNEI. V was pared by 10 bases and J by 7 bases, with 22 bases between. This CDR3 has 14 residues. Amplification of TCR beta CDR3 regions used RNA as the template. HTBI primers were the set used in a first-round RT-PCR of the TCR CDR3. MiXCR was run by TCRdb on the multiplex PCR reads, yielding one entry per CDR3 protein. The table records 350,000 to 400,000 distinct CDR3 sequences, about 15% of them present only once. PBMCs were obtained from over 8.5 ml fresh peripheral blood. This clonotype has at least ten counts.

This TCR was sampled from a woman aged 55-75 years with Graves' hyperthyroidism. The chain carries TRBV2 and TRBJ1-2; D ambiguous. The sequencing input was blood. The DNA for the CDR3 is TGTGCCACCTCACTCTCCGGAGAAATGGGTGGCTACACCTTC. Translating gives CATSLSGEMGGYTF.